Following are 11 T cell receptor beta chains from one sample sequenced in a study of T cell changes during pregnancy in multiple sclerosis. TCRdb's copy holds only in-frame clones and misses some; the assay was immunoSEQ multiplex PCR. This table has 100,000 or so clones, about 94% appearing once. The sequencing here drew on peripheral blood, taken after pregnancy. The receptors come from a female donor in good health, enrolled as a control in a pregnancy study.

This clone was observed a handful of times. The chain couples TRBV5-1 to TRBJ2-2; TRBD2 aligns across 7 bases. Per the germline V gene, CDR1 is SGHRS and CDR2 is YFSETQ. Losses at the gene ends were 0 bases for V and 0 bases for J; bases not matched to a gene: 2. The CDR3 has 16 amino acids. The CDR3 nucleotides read TGCGCCAGCAGCTTGGCGGGACTATCGAACACCGGGGAGCTGTTTTTT. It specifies CASSLAGLSNTGELFF.

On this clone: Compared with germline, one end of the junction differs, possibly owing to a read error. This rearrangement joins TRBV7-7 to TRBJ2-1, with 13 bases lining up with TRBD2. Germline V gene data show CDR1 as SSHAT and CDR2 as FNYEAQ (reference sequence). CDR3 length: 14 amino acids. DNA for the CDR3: TGTGCTAGCAGCACGGGACTAGCGGGAAATGAGCAGTTCTTC. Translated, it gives CASSTGLAGNEQFF.

As DNA, the CDR3 is TGTGCCAGCAGCCCAAGGGGGCGGGTAGCGTCTGAAAAACTGTTTTTT. Its translation is CASSPRGRVASEKLFF. This rearrangement joins TRBV9 to TRBJ1-4, with 7 bases matching TRBD1. CDR3 length equals 16 residues. V gave up 4 bases and J gave up 7 bases; unmatched junction bases: 13. Germline V gives CDR1 SGDLS, CDR2 YYNGEE. The whole variable domain, filled in from reference TRBV9 and TRBJ1-4, reads DSGVTQTPKHLITATGQRVTLRCSPRSGDLSVYWYQQSLDQGLQFLIQYYNGEERAKGNILERFSAQQFPDLHSELNLSSLELGDSALYFCASSPRGRVASEKLFFGSGTQLSVL.

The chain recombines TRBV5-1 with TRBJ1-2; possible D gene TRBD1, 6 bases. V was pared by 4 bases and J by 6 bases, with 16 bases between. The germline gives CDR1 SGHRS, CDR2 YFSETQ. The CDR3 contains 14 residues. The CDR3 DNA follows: TGCGCCAGCAGCGTATGGACAGCCGGAAATGGCTACACCTTC. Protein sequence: CASSVWTAGNGYTF.

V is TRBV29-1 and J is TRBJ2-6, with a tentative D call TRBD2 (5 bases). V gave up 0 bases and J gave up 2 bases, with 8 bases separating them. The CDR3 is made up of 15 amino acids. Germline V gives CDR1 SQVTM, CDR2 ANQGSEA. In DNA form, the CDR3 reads TGCAGCGTTGAAGACAGCGGAGCTGGGGCCAACGTCCTGACTTTC. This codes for CSVEDSGAGANVLTF.

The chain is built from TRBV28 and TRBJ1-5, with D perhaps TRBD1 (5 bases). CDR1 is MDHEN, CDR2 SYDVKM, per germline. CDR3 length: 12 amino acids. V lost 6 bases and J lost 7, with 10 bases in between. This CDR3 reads CASRDPGQPQHF. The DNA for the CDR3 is TGTGCCAGCAGGGACCCAGGGCAGCCCCAGCATTTT.

The CDR3 bases are TGTGCCAGCAGCTCACAGGGATACGAGCAGTACTTC. As protein: CASSSQGYEQYF. This chain uses TRBV6-6 with TRBJ2-7; TRBD1 is a possible D gene (6 bases). Germline values: CDR1 MNHNY, CDR2 SVGAGI (reference sequence). CDR3 size: 12 residues. With 6 bases removed from V and 4 bases from J, the gap between germline ends came to 10 bases.

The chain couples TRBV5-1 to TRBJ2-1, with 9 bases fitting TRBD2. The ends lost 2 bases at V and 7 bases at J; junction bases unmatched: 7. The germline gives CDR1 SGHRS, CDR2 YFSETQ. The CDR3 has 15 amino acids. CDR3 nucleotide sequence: TGCGCCAGCAGCTTACACACTAGCGGGTCGAATGAGCAGTTCTTC. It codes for CASSLHTSGSNEQFF.

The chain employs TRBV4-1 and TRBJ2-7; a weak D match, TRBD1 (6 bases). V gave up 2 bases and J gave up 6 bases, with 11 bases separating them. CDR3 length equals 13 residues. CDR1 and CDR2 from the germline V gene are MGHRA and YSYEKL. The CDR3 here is CASSQRQVGEQYF. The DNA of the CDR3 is TGCGCCAGCAGCCAACGACAGGTTGGCGAGCAGTACTTC.

The CDR3 region has the DNA TGTGCCAGCAGTTCCCCCGTACTAGCGGGAGGGCCCCACGAGCAGTACTTC. It yields the protein CASSSPVLAGGPHEQYF. The V gene is TRBV28, the J gene TRBJ2-7; 13 bases fit TRBD2. CDR1 MDHEN and CDR2 SYDVKM come from the germline V gene. Trimming cost V 4 bases and J 5 bases; bases outside gene matches: 11. This CDR3 has 17 amino acids. The entire variable domain, with the rest obtained from reference TRBV28 and TRBJ2-7, is as follows: DVKVTQSSRYLVKRTGEKVFLECVQDMDHENMFWYRQDPGLGLRLIYFSYDVKMKEKGDIPEGYSVSREKKERFSLILESASTNQTSMYLCASSSPVLAGGPHEQYFGPGTRLTVT.

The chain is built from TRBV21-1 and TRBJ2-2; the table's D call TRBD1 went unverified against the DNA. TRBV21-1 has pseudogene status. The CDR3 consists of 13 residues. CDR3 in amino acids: CASRRTGSRELFF. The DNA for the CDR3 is TGTGCCAGCAGAAGGACAGGGTCCAGGGAGCTGTTTTTT.